Following are 32 T cell receptor beta chains from one sample sequenced in a study of control samples from healthy donors and cancer patients. The repertoire was sequenced with immunoSEQ multiplex PCR; TCRdb's copy has only in-frame clones and lacks some. Of about 61,000 clones in the sample, 85% to 90% were seen once. The sequenced sample was PBMCs. These receptors all come from a man between 60 and 75 years old with colorectal cancer.

The V gene is TRBV6-2 or TRBV6-3, the J gene TRBJ2-3; 11 bases are a match to TRBD2. The CDR3 length is 13 residues. In germline, CDR1 is MNHEY, CDR2 SVGEGT. Trimming took 4 bases from V and 6 from J; bases not matched to a gene: 0. The chain's CDR3 is CASSSSGGDTQYF. CDR3 nucleotides: TGTGCCAGCAGTTCTAGCGGGGGGGATACGCAGTATTTT.

The V gene is TRBV18, the J gene TRBJ2-7, with 9 bases aligning to TRBD1. From germline, CDR1 is KGHSH and CDR2 LQKENI. J was trimmed by 7 bases and V by 8 bases; bases with no gene match: 9. The CDR3 loop spans 13 amino acids. The CDR3 nucleotides are TGTGCCAGCGGACAGGGGAATTCGCGAGAGCAGTACTTC. Translating it yields CASGQGNSREQYF.

The rearrangement links TRBV9 to TRBJ2-7; 8 bases line up with TRBD2. The CDR3 is 16 amino acids. Germline assignment: CDR1 SGDLS and CDR2 YYNGEE. With 0 bases clipped from V and 7 bases from J, the junction kept 12 bases outside the gene matches. The CDR3 nucleotides are TGTGCCAGCAGCGTAGGGGTTAGCGGGGCGGAAAGGGAGCAGTACTTC. It yields the protein CASSVGVSGAEREQYF.

The chain links TRBV6-5 to TRBJ1-5, with 9 bases matching TRBD1. Trimming took 4 bases from V and 6 from J; bases not matched to a gene: 7. The CDR3 covers 15 residues. Per the germline V gene, CDR1 is MNHEY and CDR2 is SVGAGI. This CDR3 reads CASSSGTGWVQPQHF. The DNA of the CDR3 is TGTGCCAGCAGTTCCGGGACAGGGTGGGTTCAGCCCCAGCATTTT.

This clone occurred a few times. The J gene is TRBJ2-1, the V gene TRBV9; 16 nucleotides match TRBD2. CDR3 length: 15 amino acids. Germline CDR1 and CDR2: SGDLS and YYNGEE. Trimming at V came to 3 bases and at J to 8 bases, leaving 2 bases not matched to a gene. The CDR3 nucleotides read TGTGCCAGCAGCGCGGGACTAGCGGGGGGGTATGAGCAGTTCTTC. Translation: CASSAGLAGGYEQFF.

V usage is TRBV19 and J usage is TRBJ2-1, with 9 bases lining up with TRBD2. V lost 3 bases to trimming and J lost 1 base; unmatched junction nucleotides: 4. In germline, CDR1 is LNHDA, CDR2 SQIVND (reference sequence). The CDR3 extends over 16 amino acids. This CDR3 is CASSIGGGGSYNEQFF. The CDR3 DNA sequence: TGTGCCAGTAGTATTGGCGGGGGGGGATCCTACAATGAGCAGTTCTTC.

The V and J genes are TRBV3-1 (or the pseudogene TRBV3-2) and TRBJ1-1, with TRBD1 identical over 11 bases. The trim removed 0 bases at V and 12 bases at J, leaving 3 bases unmatched. The CDR3 sequence is 13 residues long. Germline lookup yields CDR1 LGHDT and CDR2 YNNKEL (reference sequence). The CDR3 coding sequence is TGTGCCAGCAGCCAAGAGGACAGGGGGCGGACTTTCTTT. This sequence encodes CASSQEDRGRTFF.

The CDR3 bases are TGTGCCAGCAGCCCAGACATGCCAACCCTAGCCAAAAACATTCAGTACTTC. This sequence encodes CASSPDMPTLAKNIQYF. The chain is built from TRBV7-2 and TRBJ2-4; D gene unclear. V lost 5 bases and J lost 0, with 17 bases in between. This CDR3 spans 17 amino acids. Germline V CDR1 and CDR2: SGHTA, FQGNSA.

The gene calls are TRBV20-1 and TRBJ2-5, with D unclear. CDR1 DFQATT and CDR2 SNEGSKA come from the germline V gene (reference sequence). V lost 3 bases to trimming and J lost 3 bases, with 20 bases between them. There are 16 residues in the CDR3. CDR3 sequence: CSASPVRPGNKETQYF. In nucleotides, the CDR3 is TGCAGTGCTAGTCCAGTCCGACCGGGTAATAAAGAGACCCAGTACTTC.

The chain couples TRBV24-1 to TRBJ2-1, with 10 bases aligning to TRBD1. Per the germline V gene, CDR1 is KGHDR and CDR2 is SFDVKD. The CDR3 consists of 21 residues. Losses at the gene ends were 3 bases for V and 0 bases for J; bases not matched to a gene: 16. This CDR3 reads CATSDPTTGGLPGYSYNEQFF. The CDR3 DNA reads TGTGCCACCAGTGATCCCACGACAGGGGGCCTCCCCGGGTACTCCTACAATGAGCAGTTCTTC.

The V call is TRBV5-8, the J call TRBJ2-3; 16 bases fit TRBD2. CDR3 size: 18 residues. Per germline, CDR1 SGHTS and CDR2 YDEGEE. Trimming cost V 2 bases and J 4 bases; bases outside gene matches: 7. CDR3 nucleotide sequence: TGTGCCAGCAGCTTTCCGGGACTAGCGGGGGGGCCTTCAGATACGCAGTATTTT. Translation: CASSFPGLAGGPSDTQYF.

V usage is TRBV9 and J usage is TRBJ2-1; D is ambiguous. CDR3 length: 13 residues. Germline values: CDR1 SGDLS, CDR2 YYNGEE. V was shortened by 0 bases and J by 10 bases, with 11 bases between the two germline ends. CDR3 DNA: TGTGCCAGCAGCGTAGTACCGGGCCCAGAGCAGTTCTTC. This translates into CASSVVPGPEQFF.

This clone is a singleton in its sample. This sample also contains other DNA sequences that code for the same CDR3. V usage is TRBV6-6 and J usage is TRBJ1-5, with D unresolved. The CDR3 loop spans 15 amino acids. Germline V gives CDR1 MNHNY, CDR2 SVGAGI (reference sequence). Deletions cut 0 bases from V and 10 bases from J, with 16 bases between. As DNA, the CDR3 is TGTGCCAGCAGTTACTCGCCAGAAAATGGGCAACCCCAGCATTTT. It encodes CASSYSPENGQPQHF.

This chain joins TRBV7-6 and TRBJ2-2; the D call may be TRBD1 or TRBD2 (6 bases each). CDR3 length equals 14 residues. V dropped 8 bases and J dropped 5 bases, with 15 bases sitting between them. CDR1 SGHVS and CDR2 FNYEAQ come from the germline V gene. The CDR3 sequence: CASRGQGWTGELFF. The CDR3 region has the DNA TGTGCCAGCCGGGGGCAGGGTTGGACCGGGGAGCTGTTTTTT.

The rearrangement uses TRBV7-2 and TRBJ1-5; 7 bases map to TRBD1. The CDR3 is 13 residues long. The ends lost 9 bases at V and 5 bases at J; junction bases unmatched: 7. CDR1 and CDR2 (germline): SGHTA, FQGNSA. The chain's CDR3 is CASARTGDQPQHF. CDR3 nucleotides: TGTGCCAGTGCAAGGACAGGAGATCAGCCCCAGCATTTT. The full variable domain, completed using reference TRBV7-2 and TRBJ1-5, is GAGVSQSPSNKVTEKGKDVELRCDPISGHTALYWYRQSLGQGLEFLIYFQGNSAPDKSGLPSDRFSAERTGGSVSTLTIQRTQQEDSAVYLCASARTGDQPQHFGDGTRLSIL.

The chain combines TRBV5-1 with TRBJ1-6, with D unclear. The CDR3 covers 15 residues. From germline, CDR1 is SGHRS and CDR2 YFSETQ. The V and J ends lost 4 bases and 5 bases respectively, with 13 bases between them. The CDR3 nucleotides are TGCGCCAGCAGCGACGGGTTTGGGGATAATTCACCCCTCCACTTT. It codes for CASSDGFGDNSPLHF.

The V call is TRBV28, the J call TRBJ2-7; tentative D call: TRBD1 (5 bases). Germline V gene data show CDR1 as MDHEN and CDR2 as SYDVKM. V was trimmed by 6 bases and J by 0 bases, leaving 12 bases between them. The CDR3 is 14 amino acids. CDR3: CASRPGHPSYEQYF. As DNA, the CDR3 is TGTGCCAGCAGACCTGGACATCCCTCCTACGAGCAGTACTTC.

This chain connects TRBV6-5 to TRBJ1-2; D is unresolved. The V end was cut by 4 bases, the J end by 4 bases, with 13 bases between. CDR3 size: 14 residues. From germline, CDR1 is MNHEY and CDR2 SVGAGI. The CDR3: CASSSPRASYGYTF. CDR3 coding DNA: TGTGCCAGCAGTTCCCCGCGGGCTAGCTATGGCTACACCTTC.

The rearrangement uses TRBV7-3 and TRBJ2-2, with unresolved D. The germline V and J ends were trimmed by 0 bases and 5 bases, with 4 bases remaining between them. Per the germline V gene, CDR1 is SGHTA and CDR2 is FQGTGA. The CDR3 length is 13 residues. CDR3 region: CASSLTGTGELFF. CDR3 coding DNA: TGTGCCAGCAGCTTAACGGGGACCGGGGAGCTGTTTTTT.

A note on this clone: This sample includes further DNA sequences coding for the same CDR3. V usage is TRBV9 and J usage is TRBJ2-6, with no clear D. CDR3 size: 13 residues. Germline values: CDR1 SGDLS, CDR2 YYNGEE. V shed 0 bases and J shed 2 bases, with 0 bases lying between them. This CDR3 reads CASSVAGANVLTF. The CDR3, as DNA: TGTGCCAGCAGCGTAGCTGGGGCCAACGTCCTGACTTTC.

The chain recombines TRBV28 with TRBJ2-6; D remains unclear. The CDR3 is made up of 15 amino acids. The V and J ends lost 6 bases and 0 bases respectively, with 9 bases between them. Germline CDR1 MDHEN, CDR2 SYDVKM. The chain's CDR3 is CASRLQNSGANVLTF. In DNA form, the CDR3 reads TGTGCCAGCAGGTTACAGAACTCTGGGGCCAACGTCCTGACTTTC. The full variable domain, with the rest looked up from reference TRBV28 and TRBJ2-6, is DVKVTQSSRYLVKRTGEKVFLECVQDMDHENMFWYRQDPGLGLRLIYFSYDVKMKEKGDIPEGYSVSREKKERFSLILESASTNQTSMYLCASRLQNSGANVLTFGAGSRLTVL.

J is TRBJ1-2 and V is TRBV28; 9 bases line up with TRBD1. The germline V gene has CDR1 MDHEN and CDR2 SYDVKM. The length of the CDR3 is 14 residues. V was pared by 7 bases and J by 7 bases, with 10 bases of the junction left unmatched. The chain's CDR3 is CASKDGTGMSGYTF. The CDR3 DNA reads TGTGCCAGCAAGGATGGGACAGGGATGAGTGGCTACACCTTC.

The V gene is TRBV7-6, the J gene TRBJ2-1, with D possibly matching TRBD2 (5 bases). This CDR3 is 15 amino acids long. The germline gives CDR1 SGHVS, CDR2 FNYEAQ. Trimming stripped 5 bases from V and 0 bases from J, with 11 bases between. The CDR3: CASSADYNSYNEQFF. The CDR3 nucleotides are TGTGCCAGCAGCGCCGACTATAACTCCTACAATGAGCAGTTCTTC.

The gene calls are TRBV2 and TRBJ2-7, with 12 bases aligning to TRBD1. J lost 5 bases, V lost 4 bases, and 6 bases had no gene match. Germline V gene data show CDR1 as SNHLY and CDR2 as FYNNEI. This CDR3 region has 15 residues. CDR3 nucleotide sequence: TGTGCCAGCAGTGCCCAGGGACAGGGGGCGGACGAGCAGTACTTC. Encoded protein: CASSAQGQGADEQYF.

This chain joins TRBV6-5 and TRBJ1-3; D is undetermined. Germline V gene lookup returns CDR1 MNHEY and CDR2 SVGAGI. The V end lost 7 bases, the J end lost 1 base, and 14 bases lay between the germline ends. The CDR3 consists of 15 residues. CDR3 nucleotide sequence: TGTGCCAGCACGTACGACTCCGCTTCTGGAAACACCATATATTTT. Protein sequence: CASTYDSASGNTIYF.

This clone is a singleton in its sample. This rearrangement joins TRBV7-2 to TRBJ1-3; 8 positions agree with TRBD1. After removal of 5 bases from V and 4 bases from J, the junction contained 7 bases not matched to a gene. The CDR3 spans 15 residues. Germline V gene lookup returns CDR1 SGHTA and CDR2 FQGNSA. CDR3 sequence (DNA): TGTGCCAGCAGCCTTACAGGGGGGGCAGGAAACACCATATATTTT. Translated, it gives CASSLTGGAGNTIYF.

The chain links TRBV15 to TRBJ2-3; 8 nucleotides match TRBD1. The CDR3 has 14 amino acids. The V gene's germline CDR1 is LNHNV and CDR2 YYDKDF (reference sequence). The V gene end was trimmed by 3 bases and the J gene end by 5 bases; junction bases not matched to a gene: 4. The CDR3 DNA reads as TGTGCCACCAGCAGGACAGGGGCCGGAGATACGCAGTATTTT. This codes for CATSRTGAGDTQYF.

V and J are TRBV28 and TRBJ1-3, with 9 bases that match TRBD1. J lost 1 base, V lost 8 bases, and 3 bases had no gene match. The length of the CDR3 is 14 residues. CDR1 is MDHEN, CDR2 SYDVKM, per germline. The CDR3 is CASSGTGSGNTIYF. CDR3 nucleotide sequence: TGTGCCAGCTCCGGGACAGGGTCTGGAAACACCATATATTTT.

The chain uses TRBV5-1 and TRBJ1-2; D might be TRBD1 (5 bases). The CDR3 covers 20 residues. Germline V gives CDR1 SGHRS, CDR2 YFSETQ. Trimming removed 4 bases from V and 5 bases from J, with 33 bases in between. This CDR3 reads CASSLVGDSPPLTSQYGYTF. Written as DNA, the CDR3 is TGCGCCAGCAGCCTCGTGGGGGACTCGCCACCCCTCACTTCTCAATATGGCTACACCTTC.

The genes are TRBV6-5 and TRBJ1-1, with D uncertain. CDR1 and CDR2 (germline): MNHEY, SVGAGI. CDR3 length: 11 amino acids. V lost 1 base and J lost 8, with 5 bases in between. CDR3 nucleotide sequence: TGTGCCAGCAGTTACTTGGGAGAAGCTTTCTTT. Protein: CASSYLGEAFF.

This chain joins TRBV7-8 and TRBJ2-7, with 8 bases fitting TRBD2. Germline trimming cut 7 bases from V and 1 base from J; bases unmatched to any gene: 15. Germline CDR1 reads SGHVS; CDR2 reads FQNEAQ. The CDR3 is 17 residues long. The CDR3 DNA reads as TGTGCCAGCATGACGAGGGGGGGTAGCGGGGTTTCCTACGAGCAGTACTTC. Amino acids: CASMTRGGSGVSYEQYF.

The V call is TRBV6-2 or TRBV6-3, the J call TRBJ2-5, with D possibly matching TRBD2 (6 bases). The CDR3 has 13 amino acids. V was pared by 5 bases and J by 5 bases, with 12 bases between. Germline-derived CDR1 and CDR2 are MNHEY and SVGEGT. CDR3 protein: CASSIRLGETQYF. The CDR3, as DNA: TGTGCCAGCAGTATCCGACTAGGCGAGACCCAGTACTTC.